The clone carrying this T cell receptor beta chain was observed many times. Its antigen is still unknown. The sample comes from a study of prognosis after radiotherapy for stage I lung cancer. Study-wide context: Squamous cell carcinoma tumors occurred in several patients, adenocarcinoma in about a dozen. The study's findings and limits: Determination of whether the expanded TCR clones were tumor-specific was not performed.

Two-round multiplex PCR amplified TCR beta CDR3 from genomic DNA. Used in first-round PCR were primers specific to each TRBV and TRBJ gene. TCRdb itself ran the multiplex PCR reads through MiXCR, one entry per CDR3 protein. Altogether roughly 14,000 distinct CDR3 sequences are present, about 55% being singletons, with the ten largest covering roughly 25%. CDR3 length: 11 residues. V was trimmed by 5 bases and J by 3 bases, leaving 4 bases between them. The germline V gene has CDR1 SGHNT and CDR2 YENEEA. This chain uses TRBV11-3 with TRBJ2-5; D unclear. The clonotype was recovered from a donor aged 50 or older with non-small cell lung cancer. The specimen was PBMCs, collected before or after stereotactic body radiation therapy (not recorded which). CDR3 protein: CASSAKETQYF. The CDR3 nucleotides read TGTGCCAGCAGCGCCAAAGAGACCCAGTACTTC.